Below are 30 T cell receptor beta chains sequenced from a single sample in a study of T cell changes during pregnancy in multiple sclerosis (dated by TCRdb to the late 2010s). Libraries were made using the immunoSEQ multiplex PCR assay. TCRdb took over this immuneACCESS table, retaining in-frame rearrangements with V and J assigned. Such tables are incomplete; in checked studies, under half of the missing clones stem from an unresolved V gene, and the remainder is unexplained. The sample includes 50,000 to 70,000 clones, with 85% to 95% observed a single time. Clones ranked in the top ten supply about 0.93% of the sample. Sequencing used peripheral blood, obtained in the first trimester of pregnancy. The source is a female donor with multiple sclerosis, enrolled in a pregnancy study.

The chain links TRBV5-1 to TRBJ1-1, with TRBD1 matching 7 bases. The CDR3 length is 15 residues. V was clipped by 4 bases and J by 2 bases; unmatched bases: 8. CDR1 and CDR2 (germline): SGHRS, YFSETQ. CDR3 amino acids: CASSPRTGKNTEAFF. The CDR3 DNA is TGCGCCAGCAGCCCACGGACAGGTAAAAACACTGAAGCTTTCTTT.

The chain has TRBV7-2 and TRBJ1-4; no clear D gene. Trimming took off 5 bases at V and 7 bases at J, with 11 bases between the two ends. Germline values: CDR1 SGHTA, CDR2 FQGNSA. This CDR3 has 13 residues. The CDR3 loop is CASSREAGEKLFF. In nucleotides, the CDR3 is TGTGCCAGCAGCCGAGAGGCGGGTGAAAAACTGTTTTTT. Variable domain in full (rest from reference TRBV7-2 and TRBJ1-4): GAGVSQSPSNKVTEKGKDVELRCDPISGHTALYWYRQSLGQGLEFLIYFQGNSAPDKSGLPSDRFSAERTGGSVSTLTIQRTQQEDSAVYLCASSREAGEKLFFGSGTQLSVL.

The chain joins TRBV5-4 to TRBJ1-5; TRBD1 is a possible D gene (5 bases). The germline V and J ends were trimmed by 2 bases and 1 base, with 13 bases remaining between them. Germline CDR1 and CDR2: SGHNT and YYREEE (reference sequence). The CDR3 totals 16 residues. This CDR3 is CASSFGGTRSNQPQHF. Written as DNA, the CDR3 is TGTGCCAGCAGCTTTGGGGGGACCAGAAGCAATCAGCCCCAGCATTTT.

This chain uses TRBV7-3 with TRBJ2-3; 8 bases match TRBD2. V lost 7 bases to trimming and J lost 0 bases; unmatched junction nucleotides: 6. The CDR3 totals 15 residues. The germline CDR1 and CDR2 sequences are SGHTA and FQGTGA. This chain's CDR3 is CASKPLAGSTDTQYF. CDR3 DNA: TGTGCCAGCAAACCGTTAGCGGGGAGCACAGATACGCAGTATTTT.

The CDR3 protein is CASSKAGVNTGELFF. The CDR3 region has the DNA TGTGCCAGTAGTAAGGCGGGAGTGAACACCGGGGAGCTGTTTTTT. The genes are TRBV19 and TRBJ2-2, with 7 bases matching TRBD2. V dropped 4 bases and J dropped 1; count of bases not matched to a gene: 3. The CDR3 extends over 15 amino acids. Per germline, CDR1 LNHDA and CDR2 SQIVND (reference sequence).

The genes are TRBV19 and TRBJ2-1; 10 bases line up with TRBD2. V lost 9 bases and J lost 2; bases outside the gene matches: 4. The CDR3 is 14 residues long. Germline CDR1 and CDR2: LNHDA and SQIVND (reference sequence). The CDR3 sequence is CASNLAGAYNEQFF. The DNA for the CDR3 is TGTGCCAGCAACCTAGCGGGGGCCTACAATGAGCAGTTCTTC.

This chain uses TRBV2 with TRBJ2-7; no definite D call. The CDR3 sequence is 14 residues long. Germline loops: CDR1 SNHLY, CDR2 FYNNEI. V was shortened by 3 bases and J by 0 bases, with 9 bases between the two germline ends. This chain's CDR3 is CASSDQALSYEQYF. The CDR3 DNA is TGTGCCAGCAGTGATCAGGCGCTCTCCTACGAGCAGTACTTC.

A note on this clone: The same CDR3 arises from other DNA sequences in this sample as well. The gene calls are TRBV7-2 and TRBJ1-5; D is unresolved. The CDR3 consists of 13 residues. The ends were cut back, 1 base at V and 9 bases at J, with 10 bases in the middle. CDR1 and CDR2 from the germline V gene are SGHTA and FQGNSA. CDR3 residues: CASSLGGERPQHF. The CDR3, as DNA: TGTGCCAGCAGCTTAGGGGGAGAACGGCCCCAGCATTTT.

The CDR3 DNA reads as TGCAGCGTTGCTCAGGCGCTAGCGGGGGTTAGCACAGATACGCAGTATTTT. This codes for CSVAQALAGVSTDTQYF. The chain joins TRBV29-1 to TRBJ2-3; 10 positions match TRBD2. There are 17 residues in the CDR3. Looked up from germline, CDR1 is SQVTM and CDR2 is ANQGSEA. J gave up 0 bases and V 4 bases, and 10 bases lay outside the gene matches.

This chain's CDR3 is CASSFTQKQENQPQHF. CDR3 nucleotide sequence: TGTGCCAGCAGCTTCACCCAAAAACAGGAAAATCAGCCCCAGCATTTT. The chain carries TRBV11-2 and TRBJ1-5, with D perhaps matching TRBD1 (5 bases). The CDR3 contains 16 residues. Per germline, CDR1 SGHAT and CDR2 FQNNGV. Trimming left V 3 bases short and J 4 bases short, with 16 bases between.

The genes are TRBV29-1 and TRBJ1-1; perhaps TRBD1 as D (6 bases). The CDR3 consists of 15 residues. Trimming pared 7 bases from V and 4 bases from J, leaving 22 bases between. Looked up from germline, CDR1 is SQVTM and CDR2 is ANQGSEA. The chain's CDR3 is CSARGGAGVGTEAFF. Written as DNA, the CDR3 is TGCAGCGCCCGAGGGGGAGCAGGGGTGGGCACTGAAGCTTTCTTT.

The V call is TRBV15, the J call TRBJ2-1, with 9 positions matching TRBD1. The trim removed 5 bases at V and 10 bases at J, leaving 12 bases unmatched. The CDR3 covers 15 residues. Germline V gene data show CDR1 as LNHNV and CDR2 as YYDKDF (reference sequence). The CDR3 protein is CATSVGQGFSLEQFF. Here the CDR3 DNA reads TGTGCCACCAGCGTCGGACAGGGGTTTTCACTAGAGCAGTTCTTC.

This rearrangement joins TRBV12-5 to TRBJ2-3; TRBD2 is a possible D gene (6 bases). Germline V lookup: CDR1 LGHNT, CDR2 FRNRAP. This CDR3 has 19 residues. The germline V and J ends were trimmed by 4 bases and 0 bases, with 23 bases remaining between them. CDR3 sequence reads: CASGSWRGGRGSSTDTQYF. Here the CDR3 DNA reads TGTGCTAGTGGTTCTTGGCGGGGTGGGCGGGGTTCTAGCACAGATACGCAGTATTTT.

The CDR3 reads CASSPSGGANTEAFF. The CDR3 coding sequence is TGTGCCAGCTCACCATCGGGCGGGGCGAACACTGAAGCTTTCTTT. The chain employs TRBV18 and TRBJ1-1; TRBD1 might be the D (5 bases). This CDR3 is 15 amino acids long. CDR1 and CDR2 from the germline V gene are KGHSH and LQKENI. Between the trimmed V and J ends, which lost 2 bases and 1 base, there was a span of 11 bases.

The V gene is TRBV4-3, the J gene TRBJ2-4; 8 nucleotides match TRBD2. Germline lookup yields CDR1 LGHNA and CDR2 YSLEER. V lost 3 bases to trimming and J lost 8 bases; unmatched junction nucleotides: 24. This CDR3 is built from 20 residues. CDR3 amino acids: CASSHSADQTGGGGWDIQYF. DNA of the CDR3: TGCGCCAGCAGCCACTCCGCCGATCAAACCGGGGGGGGAGGTTGGGACATTCAGTACTTC.

By frequency in the sample, this clone is medium-sized. The gene calls are TRBV4-2 and TRBJ1-5, with 7 bases aligning to TRBD1. CDR1 and CDR2 from the germline V gene are LGHNA and YNFKEQ. The CDR3 loop spans 16 amino acids. The J segment lost 7 bases and the V segment lost 0 bases, leaving 9 bases of the junction unmatched. CDR3 in DNA: TGTGCCAGCAGCCAAGATGGGGCGGGACAGCCCCAGCCCCAGCATTTT. Its translation: CASSQDGAGQPQPQHF.

The chain combines TRBV5-1 with TRBJ2-1, with a possible D match to TRBD1 (6 bases). Germline V gene data show CDR1 as SGHRS and CDR2 as YFSETQ. This CDR3 has 14 residues. Trimming shortened V by 0 bases and J by 3 bases, and 7 bases separated the two germline ends. As DNA, the CDR3 is TGCGCCAGCAGCTTGGACAGGGACTACAATGAGCAGTTCTTC. Translating it yields CASSLDRDYNEQFF. Combining the CDR3 with reference TRBV5-1 and TRBJ2-1 gives the whole variable domain KAGVTQTPRYLIKTRGQQVTLSCSPISGHRSVSWYQQTPGQGLQFLFEYFSETQRNKGNFPGRFSGRQFSNSRSEMNVSTLELGDSALYLCASSLDRDYNEQFFGPGTRLTVL.

The V gene is TRBV4-3, the J gene TRBJ1-1; 7 bases are shared with TRBD1. The CDR3 is 16 residues long. Germline CDR1 LGHNA, CDR2 YSLEER. Germline trimming cut 3 bases from V and 0 bases from J; bases unmatched to any gene: 7. CDR3 in amino acids: CASSQGSDRVNTEAFF. CDR3 DNA sequence: TGCGCCAGCAGCCAGGGCTCTGACAGGGTGAACACTGAAGCTTTCTTT.

The rearrangement uses TRBV6-5 and TRBJ1-2, with D possibly being TRBD1 (5 bases). V lost 5 bases and J 3 bases, leaving 16 bases between the germline ends. Germline CDR1 is MNHEY and CDR2 is SVGAGI. The CDR3 loop spans 15 amino acids. CDR3 region: CASSPQGTNYYGYTF. The DNA of the CDR3 is TGTGCCAGCAGTCCGCAGGGTACTAACTACTATGGCTACACCTTC.

The chain employs TRBV4-2 and TRBJ2-3, with D perhaps TRBD2 (7 bases). Trimming removed 5 bases at V and 2 bases at J, with 17 bases between. Germline V gene data show CDR1 as LGHNA and CDR2 as YNFKEQ. CDR3 length equals 16 residues. This CDR3 is CASSVRGDISTDTQYF. The DNA for the CDR3 is TGTGCCAGCAGCGTACGGGGGGACATCTCCACAGATACGCAGTATTTT.

This chain connects TRBV5-5 to TRBJ1-4; TRBD1 matches at 7 bases. The junction had 12 bases not matched to a gene; V was cut back by 6 bases and J by 1 base. The V gene's germline CDR1 is SGHKS and CDR2 YYEKEE (reference sequence). This CDR3 is 17 amino acids long. The chain's CDR3 is CASTRGQVGETNEKLFF. The CDR3, as DNA: TGTGCCAGCACTAGGGGGCAGGTGGGGGAAACTAATGAAAAACTGTTTTTT.

This sequence joins TRBV4-2 and TRBJ1-1, with a possible D match to TRBD1 (6 bases). This CDR3 region has 15 residues. Germline lookup yields CDR1 LGHNA and CDR2 YNFKEQ. Trimming removed 4 bases at V and 1 base at J, with 13 bases between. Written as DNA, the CDR3 is TGTGCCAGCAGCCCAACTCAAGGGGGGAACACTGAAGCTTTCTTT. The encoded protein is CASSPTQGGNTEAFF.

The CDR3 bases are TGTGCTAGTGGTTCAGCACCTGCTAGACCAAGTCTGAACACTGAAGCTTTCTTT. It yields the protein CASGSAPARPSLNTEAFF. J is TRBJ1-1 and V is TRBV12-5; no reliable D call. CDR3 length: 18 residues. CDR1 is LGHNT and CDR2 is FRNRAP in the germline V gene. V lost 4 bases to trimming and J lost 0 bases, with 21 bases between them. Variable domain in full (rest from reference TRBV12-5 and TRBJ1-1): DARVTQTPRHKVTEMGQEVTMRCQPILGHNTVFWYRQTMMQGLELLAYFRNRAPLDDSGMPKDRFSAEMPDATLATLKIQPSEPRDSAVYFCASGSAPARPSLNTEAFFGQGTRLTVV.

This chain connects TRBV19 to TRBJ2-3, with TRBD1 identical over 8 bases. Germline V gives CDR1 LNHDA, CDR2 SQIVND (reference sequence). The CDR3 runs to 13 residues. J gave up 1 base and V 6 bases, and 0 bases lay outside the gene matches. CDR3 bases: TGTGCCAGTAGGGACAGGGGCACAGATACGCAGTATTTT. Translation gives CASRDRGTDTQYF.

The chain recombines TRBV4-1 with TRBJ2-4, with 13 bases aligning to TRBD2. The length of the CDR3 is 16 residues. Per the germline V gene, CDR1 is MGHRA and CDR2 is YSYEKL. V shed 11 bases and J 0 bases; nucleotides not matched to a gene: 7. CDR3 in amino acids: CASTSGGGLAKNIQYF. The CDR3 DNA reads TGCGCCTCAACTAGCGGGGGGGGGTTAGCCAAAAACATTCAGTACTTC.

The rearrangement links TRBV18 to TRBJ1-1, with D unclear. This CDR3 spans 13 amino acids. Germline lookup yields CDR1 KGHSH and CDR2 LQKENI. The ends were cut back, 6 bases at V and 2 bases at J, with 10 bases in the middle. The CDR3 region has the DNA TGTGCCAGCTCCCCTGTATCCAACACTGAAGCTTTCTTT. It yields the protein CASSPVSNTEAFF.

The chain has TRBV18 and TRBJ1-1; D might be TRBD1 (5 bases). The CDR3 contains 14 residues. CDR1 KGHSH and CDR2 LQKENI come from the germline V gene. V shed 8 bases and J shed 0 bases, with 13 bases lying between them. CDR3 residues: CASTGEGVNTEAFF. The CDR3 nucleotides are TGTGCCAGCACGGGGGAAGGGGTGAACACTGAAGCTTTCTTT. The entire variable domain, with the rest obtained from reference TRBV18 and TRBJ1-1, is as follows: NAGVMQNPRHLVRRRGQEARLRCSPMKGHSHVYWYRQLPEEGLKFMVYLQKENIIDESGMPKERFSAEFPKEGPSILRIQQVVRGDSAAYFCASTGEGVNTEAFFGQGTRLTVV.

The chain couples TRBV7-2 to TRBJ1-5, with D maybe TRBD1 (5 bases). The germline V and J ends were trimmed by 5 bases and 0 bases, with 14 bases remaining between them. CDR1 SGHTA and CDR2 FQGNSA come from the germline V gene. This CDR3 has 16 residues. The CDR3 DNA reads as TGTGCCAGCAGCCTGGACGGACATAATAGCAATCAGCCCCAGCATTTT. This codes for CASSLDGHNSNQPQHF.

The V gene is TRBV7-3, the J gene TRBJ2-3; TRBD2 matches 11 bases. After removal of 8 bases from V and 6 bases from J, the junction contained 4 bases not matched to a gene. The CDR3 is made up of 13 amino acids. Per germline, CDR1 SGHTA and CDR2 FQGTGA. The CDR3 reads CASGVAGGDTQYF. The DNA for the CDR3 is TGTGCCAGCGGGGTAGCGGGGGGGGATACGCAGTATTTT.

The V and J genes are TRBV29-1 and TRBJ2-3; 7 nucleotides match TRBD1. V lost 0 bases to trimming and J lost 6 bases; unmatched junction nucleotides: 6. Per germline, CDR1 SQVTM and CDR2 ANQGSEA. The CDR3 length is 14 residues. The CDR3 sequence is CSVEEHRGYDTQYF. CDR3 DNA sequence: TGCAGCGTTGAAGAGCACAGGGGCTATGATACGCAGTATTTT.